Included here is one T cell receptor (beta chain) sequence, with context. What it binds is not known. V shed 4 bases and J 8 bases; nucleotides not matched to a gene: 10. The germline CDR1 and CDR2 sequences are SGHRS and YFSETQ. The CDR3 extends over 16 amino acids. This sample is drawn from a study of blood T cells in healthy people across ages. Study-wide background: Researchers report that template switching captured about one barcoded beta molecule per two T cells.

At least 5 micrograms of total RNA were extracted per sample. It was with a sample-barcoded 5' primer and a J-beta primer mix that a second PCR of roughly 7 to 12 cycles was run. TCRdb used MiXCR to reprocess the 5' RACE reads, holding one entry per CDR3 protein. This sample has approximately 800,000 distinct CDR3 sequences; around half occur once, and the top ten carry about 42%. Study-wide results and limits: Measured against age, TCR beta diversity per million T cells decreased in a roughly linear manner.

This TCR was recovered from an elderly man in good health. Sample: blood. V gene TRBV5-1 combines with J gene TRBJ2-1, with TRBD2 identical over 12 bases. CDR3 residues: CASSIETSGRRDEQFF. CDR3 nucleotide sequence: TGCGCCAGCAGCATCGAGACTAGCGGGAGAAGGGATGAGCAGTTCTTC.